This T cell receptor beta chain comes out of a study of blood T cell repertoires in COVID-19. The wider study: COVID-19 samples, acute and convalescent, were from the United States, Italy and Spain. PBMCs, B-cell-depleted T cells, or T cells were the source of the cDNA or gDNA that made up the material.

As processed by the authors: Using reference gene primer amplification, nucleated cell counts were estimated. The repertoire was sequenced with immunoSEQ multiplex PCR; TCRdb's copy has only in-frame clones and lacks some. The V and J calls and clone size were taken over from that table, and D and trimming were inferred from the DNA. The sample contains roughly 130,000 clones, about 86% of which appear only once. The germline gives CDR1 WSHSY, CDR2 SAAADI. The CDR3 runs 13 residues. V lost 2 bases to trimming and J lost 7 bases, with 11 bases between them. The receptor comes from a woman between 50 and 59 years old with acute or convalescent COVID-19. The material sequenced was peripheral blood. This chain connects TRBV10-2 to TRBJ1-1; D is unclear. For the CDR3, the DNA is TGCGCCAGCAGTGAGCCAGCGACGGGTGAAGCTTTCTTT. Translated: CASSEPATGEAFF.